This T cell receptor beta chain was profiled in a study of beta chain features in type 1 diabetes. On this clone itself: Its antigen is as yet unknown.

The germline CDR1 and CDR2 sequences are SGHRS and YFSETQ. This CDR3 region has 14 residues. J was trimmed by 10 bases and V by 2 bases; bases with no gene match: 7. Study-level results: Although PCR might favor shorter templates, it would do so equally in patients and controls. Type 1 diabetes patients had fewer VDJ junction insertions and more deletions.

Sequencing targeted expressed TCRB transcripts, as all isolated RNA had been reverse transcribed. Assay used: immunoSEQ multiplex PCR; TCRdb lists only in-frame clones, some missing. This sample has 37,000 or so clones; 45% to 50% occur once, and the top ten carry 0.72%. The sample consisted of central memory CD4+ T cells from blood. This receptor was identified in a young woman in good health. This chain links TRBV5-1 with TRBJ2-1; TRBD2 aligns across 9 bases. CDR3 coding DNA: TGCGCCAGCAGCTTTTTTACGACTAGCGGAGAGCAGTTCTTC. Its protein product is CASSFFTTSGEQFF.